The 16 T cell receptor beta chains reported below all come from one sample, sequenced in a study of T cell responses to AZD1222 COVID-19 vaccine. Here immunoSEQ multiplex PCR was the method, and the copy in TCRdb shows in-frame clones only, minus some. The table records around 120,000 clones, 70% to 90% of them present only once. Sequencing was performed on peripheral blood, taken 28 days after the second AZD1222 dose. The receptors come from an adult who received the AZD1222 COVID-19 vaccine.

V usage is TRBV18 and J usage is TRBJ1-3, with TRBD1 matching 10 bases. CDR3 length: 16 residues. Per the germline V gene, CDR1 is KGHSH and CDR2 is LQKENI. J was trimmed by 3 bases and V by 3 bases; bases with no gene match: 5. The CDR3 DNA reads as TGTGCCAGCTCACCGAACGACAGGGGGCTTGGAAACACCATATATTTT. Its protein product is CASSPNDRGLGNTIYF.

The gene calls are TRBV19 and TRBJ1-1; D is undetermined. Germline loops: CDR1 LNHDA, CDR2 SQIVND (reference sequence). The CDR3 extends over 15 amino acids. V was clipped by 2 bases and J by 1 base, with 11 bases between them. This CDR3 is CASSIKVQPNTEAFF. CDR3 sequence (DNA): TGTGCCAGTAGTATAAAAGTACAGCCGAACACTGAAGCTTTCTTT. The entire variable domain, with the rest obtained from reference TRBV19 and TRBJ1-1, is as follows: DGGITQSPKYLFRKEGQNVTLSCEQNLNHDAMYWYRQDPGQGLRLIYYSQIVNDFQKGDIAEGYSVSREKKESFPLTVTSAQKNPTAFYLCASSIKVQPNTEAFFGQGTRLTVV.

The rearrangement uses TRBV9 and TRBJ1-3; no firm D call. CDR1 and CDR2 from the germline V gene are SGDLS and YYNGEE. The CDR3 runs to 14 residues. Trimming took 2 bases from V and 0 from J, leaving 6 bases between them. The CDR3 here is CASSVQTSGNTIYF. The CDR3 DNA reads as TGTGCCAGCAGCGTGCAGACCTCTGGAAACACCATATATTTT.

This clone was seen once. The chain has TRBV11-2 and TRBJ2-3, with D unresolved. This CDR3 region has 13 residues. The germline V gene encodes CDR1 SGHAT and CDR2 FQNNGV. The V gene lost 5 bases and the J gene lost 4 bases, with 10 bases spanning the gap. The CDR3 loop reads CASSLRDADTQYF. The CDR3 DNA reads as TGTGCCAGCAGCCTTCGTGATGCAGATACGCAGTATTTT.

The chain carries TRBV5-4 and TRBJ1-1; D is possibly TRBD1 (5 bases). This CDR3 spans 15 amino acids. The ends were cut back, 5 bases at V and 2 bases at J, with 16 bases in the middle. Germline-derived CDR1 and CDR2 are SGHNT and YYREEE (reference sequence). Here the CDR3 DNA reads TGTGCCAGCAGGCCAGGGACGGTTGGAAACACTGAAGCTTTCTTT. It yields the protein CASRPGTVGNTEAFF. The whole variable domain, remainder taken from reference TRBV5-4 and TRBJ1-1, is ETGVTQSPTHLIKTRGQQVTLRCSSQSGHNTVSWYQQALGQGPQFIFQYYREEENGRGNFPPRFSGLQFPNYSSELNVNALELDDSALYLCASRPGTVGNTEAFFGQGTRLTVV.

The chain employs TRBV9 and TRBJ1-2; D might be TRBD1 (5 bases). The ends were cut back, 3 bases at V and 4 bases at J, with 16 bases in the middle. The CDR3 is made up of 15 amino acids. Germline CDR1 reads SGDLS; CDR2 reads YYNGEE. DNA for the CDR3: TGTGCCAGCAGCGGAACTGTCGACAGATCCTATGGCTACACCTTC. Translating it yields CASSGTVDRSYGYTF.

This clone has a single count. The CDR3 DNA reads TGCAGCGCCTCCGGGTCAAACTCTGGAAACACCATATATTTT. Translation: CSASGSNSGNTIYF. The chain employs TRBV29-1 and TRBJ1-3; no firm D call. Germline V CDR1 and CDR2: SQVTM, ANQGSEA. Trimming took off 7 bases at V and 0 bases at J, with 13 bases between the two ends. This CDR3 has 14 amino acids.

The rearrangement joins TRBV5-3 to TRBJ1-1, with 10 bases fitting TRBD1. TRBV5-3 is treated as an ORF (open reading frame) with a function not yet certain. The J segment lost 5 bases and the V segment lost 4 bases, leaving 5 bases of the junction unmatched. This CDR3 is 14 amino acids long. The DNA of the CDR3 is TGTGCCAGAAGCCACGGACAGGGGGGGACTGAAGCTTTCTTT. It codes for CARSHGQGGTEAFF.

The CDR3 sequence: CASHFNTSPEAFF. CDR3 DNA sequence: TGTGCCAGTCACTTCAACACCAGCCCTGAAGCTTTCTTT. This chain links TRBV28 with TRBJ1-1; D unresolved. The germline CDR1 and CDR2 sequences are MDHEN and SYDVKM. CDR3 length: 13 residues. V was pared by 9 bases and J by 6 bases, with 17 bases between.

This chain uses TRBV19 with TRBJ1-2; the D is unclear. This CDR3 region has 13 residues. Germline V gene data show CDR1 as LNHDA and CDR2 as SQIVND (reference sequence). The germline V and J ends were trimmed by 3 bases and 4 bases, with 9 bases remaining between them. The CDR3 DNA is TGTGCCAGTAGTATCTCCCACAGCTATGGCTACACCTTC. As protein: CASSISHSYGYTF.

V is TRBV7-8 and J is TRBJ2-5; 11 bases map to TRBD1. CDR1 is SGHVS and CDR2 is FQNEAQ in the germline V gene. The J segment lost 4 bases and the V segment lost 8 bases, leaving 21 bases of the junction unmatched. The length of the CDR3 is 19 residues. The DNA for the CDR3 is TGTGCCAGCTCACCTTTCGCCCGCAAGGACAGGGGGCGCGTAGAGACCCAGTACTTC. It is translated as CASSPFARKDRGRVETQYF.

This chain joins TRBV7-9 and TRBJ2-2; D not resolved. Trimming cost V 4 bases and J 4 bases, with 16 bases left between them. Germline-derived CDR1 and CDR2 are SEHNR and FQNEAQ (reference sequence). This CDR3 is 16 amino acids long. CDR3 sequence: CASSSRRQPGTGELFF. The CDR3 nucleotides read TGTGCCAGCAGCTCCCGGCGTCAACCGGGCACCGGGGAGCTGTTTTTT.

Comment on this clone: The sample has other DNA sequences that encode this CDR3 too. J is TRBJ1-5 and V is TRBV19; 7 bases are shared with TRBD1. V lost 1 base to trimming and J lost 4 bases; unmatched junction nucleotides: 4. Germline assignment: CDR1 LNHDA and CDR2 SQIVND (reference sequence). The CDR3 runs 15 residues. In DNA, the CDR3 is TGTGCCAGTAGTATAGCAGGGGGTAGGAATCAGCCCCAGCATTTT. Translated: CASSIAGGRNQPQHF.

The V gene is TRBV5-1, the J gene TRBJ2-7; 9 nucleotides align to TRBD2. Germline V gene sequence: CDR1 SGHRS, CDR2 YFSETQ. CDR3 length equals 15 residues. The V gene end was trimmed by 0 bases and the J gene end by 0 bases; junction bases not matched to a gene: 1. The CDR3 DNA is TGCGCCAGCAGCTTGGGGACTAGCGCCTCCTACGAGCAGTACTTC. Protein product: CASSLGTSASYEQYF.

V usage is TRBV7-9 and J usage is TRBJ2-5; D might be TRBD2 (5 bases). CDR3 length: 15 amino acids. V dropped 5 bases and J dropped 5 bases, with 18 bases sitting between them. Germline V gene data show CDR1 as SEHNR and CDR2 as FQNEAQ (reference sequence). In nucleotides, the CDR3 is TGTGCCAGCAGCCCCACGGGGTGGGGAGCGGAGACCCAGTACTTC. It translates to CASSPTGWGAETQYF.

The V call is TRBV6-6, the J call TRBJ2-1; TRBD2 agrees at 11 bases. J gave up 1 base and V 7 bases, and 3 bases lay outside the gene matches. The CDR3 extends over 15 amino acids. Germline V CDR1 and CDR2: MNHNY, SVGAGI (reference sequence). The CDR3 loop is CASTVAGGSYNEQFF. As DNA, the CDR3 is TGTGCCAGCACTGTAGCGGGAGGGTCCTACAATGAGCAGTTCTTC.